A single sample is the source of the 23 T cell receptor beta chains below, sequenced in a study of blood T cell repertoires in COVID-19. Assay used: immunoSEQ multiplex PCR; TCRdb lists only in-frame clones, some missing. Found here are roughly 200,000 clones, about 85% of them singletons; the top ten hold about 5%. Source material: peripheral blood. These receptor sequences come from a woman of 80 years or more with acute or convalescent COVID-19.

This rearrangement joins TRBV27 to TRBJ2-7; 7 bases are shared with TRBD1. Trimming cost V 5 bases and J 3 bases; bases outside gene matches: 10. Germline V gives CDR1 MNHEY, CDR2 SMNVEV (reference sequence). CDR3 size: 15 residues. The CDR3 protein is CASSHARTGYYEQYF. CDR3 DNA: TGTGCCAGCAGTCACGCGCGGACAGGTTACTACGAGCAGTACTTC.

About this clone itself: Other nucleotide sequences from this sample produce the same CDR3. The chain uses TRBV28 and TRBJ1-5, with D perhaps TRBD1 (5 bases). The germline V and J ends were trimmed by 2 bases and 3 bases, with 8 bases remaining between them. The CDR3 is made up of 14 amino acids. Germline V gives CDR1 MDHEN, CDR2 SYDVKM. The chain's CDR3 is CASSLGGSNQPQHF. In DNA form, the CDR3 reads TGTGCCAGCAGTTTAGGGGGGTCCAATCAGCCCCAGCATTTT.

The chain carries TRBV15 and TRBJ1-2; D might be TRBD1 (5 bases). This CDR3 spans 12 amino acids. The germline V gene has CDR1 LNHNV and CDR2 YYDKDF (reference sequence). The V end lost 5 bases, the J end lost 5 bases, and 9 bases lay between the germline ends. CDR3 loop: CATSDGGYGYTF. The CDR3 DNA follows: TGTGCCACCAGCGACGGGGGATATGGCTACACCTTC.

This chain joins TRBV6-5 and TRBJ2-1, with TRBD2 matching 10 bases. Germline V lookup: CDR1 MNHEY, CDR2 SVGAGI. Trimming took 1 base from V and 10 from J; bases not matched to a gene: 10. This CDR3 spans 16 amino acids. Written as DNA, the CDR3 is TGTGCCAGCAGTTACTTTCTACTAGCGGGACCGGGGGAGCAGTTCTTC. Translation gives CASSYFLLAGPGEQFF.

The chain links TRBV6-5 to TRBJ2-1; D is perhaps TRBD2 (6 bases). This CDR3 has 16 residues. Trimming cost V 4 bases and J 4 bases, with 17 bases left between them. Germline V lookup: CDR1 MNHEY, CDR2 SVGAGI. This chain's CDR3 is CASSSIGGSGYNEQFF. CDR3 coding DNA: TGTGCCAGCAGTTCGATTGGAGGGAGTGGATACAATGAGCAGTTCTTC.

The chain recombines TRBV19 with TRBJ2-2; tentatively, D is TRBD1 (6 bases). The germline CDR1 and CDR2 sequences are LNHDA and SQIVND (reference sequence). The CDR3 totals 13 residues. Trimming pared 5 bases from V and 5 bases from J, leaving 9 bases between. The CDR3 region has the DNA TGTGCCAGTAGTCAACAGGGTACCGGGGAGCTGTTTTTT. It encodes CASSQQGTGELFF.

The chain carries TRBV14 and TRBJ2-2; tentative D call: TRBD1 (5 bases). V was clipped by 4 bases and J by 0 bases, with 12 bases between them. The germline V gene encodes CDR1 SGHDN and CDR2 FVKESK. The CDR3 covers 16 residues. In DNA, the CDR3 is TGTGCCAGCAGCCGTCAGACAGCTTCGAACACCGGGGAGCTGTTTTTT. This codes for CASSRQTASNTGELFF.

The rearrangement uses TRBV15 and TRBJ1-3, with D unresolved. The CDR3 consists of 12 residues. Germline loops: CDR1 LNHNV, CDR2 YYDKDF (reference sequence). V was trimmed by 5 bases and J by 0 bases, leaving 2 bases between them. The chain's CDR3 is CATSHSGNTIYF. CDR3 sequence (DNA): TGTGCCACCAGCCACTCTGGAAACACCATATATTTT. The whole variable domain, remainder taken from reference TRBV15 and TRBJ1-3, is DAMVIQNPRYQVTQFGKPVTLSCSQTLNHNVMYWYQQKSSQAPKLLFHYYDKDFNNEADTPDNFQSRRPNTSFCFLDIRSPGLGDTAMYLCATSHSGNTIYFGEGSWLTVV.

In its sample, this clone was seen a few times. The J gene is TRBJ2-5, the V gene TRBV5-1; 8 nucleotides align to TRBD1. Trimming removed 1 base from V and 5 bases from J; junction bases left unmatched: 10. Germline values: CDR1 SGHRS, CDR2 YFSETQ. The CDR3 covers 16 residues. The CDR3 loop is CASSLPGQGLSETQYF. For the CDR3, the DNA is TGCGCCAGCAGCTTGCCCGGACAGGGTCTCAGTGAGACCCAGTACTTC. The full variable domain, with the rest looked up from reference TRBV5-1 and TRBJ2-5, is KAGVTQTPRYLIKTRGQQVTLSCSPISGHRSVSWYQQTPGQGLQFLFEYFSETQRNKGNFPGRFSGRQFSNSRSEMNVSTLELGDSALYLCASSLPGQGLSETQYFGPGTRLLVL.

The CDR3 protein is CASSSRAWIDEQYF. The DNA for the CDR3 is TGTGCCAGCAGCTCCAGGGCTTGGATCGACGAGCAGTACTTC. The chain recombines TRBV21-1 with TRBJ2-7; the D segment call TRBD1 is taken from the table without a DNA check. TRBV21-1 represents a pseudogene. The CDR3 has 14 amino acids.

V and J are TRBV6-5 and TRBJ2-3; D ambiguous. CDR3 length: 15 amino acids. Trimming took 0 bases from V and 4 from J, leaving 11 bases between them. Germline V CDR1 and CDR2: MNHEY, SVGAGI. CDR3 in amino acids: CASSYSNRLADTQYF. The CDR3 DNA is TGTGCCAGCAGTTACTCGAACCGGTTAGCAGATACGCAGTATTTT.

The chain joins TRBV10-2 to TRBJ2-7, with 9 bases that match TRBD2. Germline V gives CDR1 WSHSY, CDR2 SAAADI. V lost 6 bases and J lost 0; bases outside the gene matches: 6. This CDR3 is built from 15 residues. The CDR3 is CASSERLADSYEQYF. In DNA, the CDR3 is TGCGCCAGCAGCGAAAGACTAGCGGACTCCTACGAGCAGTACTTC.

The chain carries TRBV5-1 and TRBJ2-3; TRBD2 matches at 9 bases. Trimming removed 0 bases from V and 9 bases from J; junction bases left unmatched: 5. Germline-derived CDR1 and CDR2 are SGHRS and YFSETQ. CDR3 length: 14 residues. The CDR3 reads CASSLVGSGSTQYF. CDR3 bases: TGCGCCAGCAGCTTGGTAGGTAGCGGGAGCACGCAGTATTTT.

The chain recombines TRBV15 with TRBJ1-1, with 8 bases identical to TRBD1. This CDR3 contains 15 residues. Trimming removed 1 base from V and 1 base from J; junction bases left unmatched: 2. In germline, CDR1 is LNHNV, CDR2 YYDKDF (reference sequence). In nucleotides, the CDR3 is TGTGCCACCAGCAGAGGGACAGGGAGGAACACTGAAGCTTTCTTT. Its translation is CATSRGTGRNTEAFF.

The chain joins TRBV12-3 or TRBV12-4 to TRBJ1-3; no firm D call. The CDR3 runs 11 residues. The ends were cut back, 6 bases at V and 8 bases at J, with 8 bases in the middle. The CDR3 region is CASRQLYTIYF. In nucleotides, the CDR3 is TGTGCCAGCAGACAACTATACACCATATATTTT.

J is TRBJ2-1 and V is TRBV27; the match to TRBD2 covers 14 bases. Germline assignment: CDR1 MNHEY and CDR2 SMNVEV (reference sequence). Unmatched junction bases numbered 4, after V lost 3 bases and J lost 9 bases. The CDR3 runs 15 residues. CDR3 DNA: TGTGCCAGCAGTTTGGGACTAGCGGGAGCGAGTGAGCAGTTCTTC. It codes for CASSLGLAGASEQFF.

The chain employs TRBV28 and TRBJ1-4; 9 bases are shared with TRBD1. This CDR3 is built from 15 residues. Germline V CDR1 and CDR2: MDHEN, SYDVKM. Unmatched junction bases numbered 11, after V lost 5 bases and J lost 10 bases. DNA of the CDR3: TGTGCCAGCAGTCTACCCGGGACAGGGAGCCGAAAACTGTTTTTT. Translated, it gives CASSLPGTGSRKLFF.

The CDR3, as DNA: TGCGCCAGCAGCCAAGGCCTGACTAGCGGGAGTTTAAATGAGCAGTTCTTC. Translating it yields CASSQGLTSGSLNEQFF. The V gene is TRBV4-3, the J gene TRBJ2-1, with TRBD2 identical over 12 bases. Germline V gives CDR1 LGHNA, CDR2 YSLEER. The junction had 8 bases not matched to a gene; V was cut back by 1 base and J by 7 bases. This CDR3 has 17 residues.

With regard to this clone: Other nucleotide sequences from this sample produce the same CDR3. The genes are TRBV19 and TRBJ2-5; TRBD2 might be the D (6 bases). Per the germline V gene, CDR1 is LNHDA and CDR2 is SQIVND (reference sequence). The V end lost 3 bases, the J end lost 4 bases, and 12 bases lay between the germline ends. The length of the CDR3 is 14 residues. The CDR3 nucleotides are TGTGCCAGTAGTATGGGGGGACTTGGAGAGACCCAGTACTTC. This sequence encodes CASSMGGLGETQYF.

The V call is TRBV5-6, the J call TRBJ2-7, with 9 bases matching TRBD2. Per the germline V gene, CDR1 is SGHDT and CDR2 is YYEEEE. This CDR3 contains 17 residues. After removal of 4 bases from V and 4 bases from J, the junction contained 15 bases not matched to a gene. CDR3 sequence (DNA): TGTGCCAGCAGCCTGGGGGTCGAGCGGGAGGTAGAATACGAGCAGTACTTC. It yields the protein CASSLGVEREVEYEQYF.

The V and J genes are TRBV7-9 and TRBJ2-7, with 7 bases lining up with TRBD1. This CDR3 region has 15 residues. The V and J ends lost 5 bases and 2 bases, in that order; junction bases with no gene match: 9. Germline CDR1 SEHNR, CDR2 FQNEAQ (reference sequence). This CDR3 reads CASSLQGIGPYEQYF. Here the CDR3 DNA reads TGTGCCAGCAGCCTACAGGGGATTGGACCCTACGAGCAGTACTTC.

The gene calls are TRBV18 and TRBJ1-4; D remains unclear. CDR3 length: 17 residues. V was pared by 5 bases and J by 5 bases, with 21 bases between. Germline CDR1 is KGHSH and CDR2 is LQKENI. CDR3 protein: CASSAKGVTAVNEKLFF. The CDR3 coding sequence is TGTGCCAGCTCAGCGAAAGGTGTAACAGCGGTAAATGAAAAACTGTTTTTT.

This clone was counted only a few times. This chain uses TRBV5-1 with TRBJ2-1, with 10 bases identical to TRBD2. The CDR3 is 18 residues long. J was trimmed by 6 bases and V by 1 base; bases with no gene match: 13. Germline V gene lookup returns CDR1 SGHRS and CDR2 YFSETQ. The CDR3 region is CASSLIWASGRLPNEQFF. The CDR3, as DNA: TGCGCCAGCAGCTTGATTTGGGCTAGCGGGAGATTACCCAATGAGCAGTTCTTC.